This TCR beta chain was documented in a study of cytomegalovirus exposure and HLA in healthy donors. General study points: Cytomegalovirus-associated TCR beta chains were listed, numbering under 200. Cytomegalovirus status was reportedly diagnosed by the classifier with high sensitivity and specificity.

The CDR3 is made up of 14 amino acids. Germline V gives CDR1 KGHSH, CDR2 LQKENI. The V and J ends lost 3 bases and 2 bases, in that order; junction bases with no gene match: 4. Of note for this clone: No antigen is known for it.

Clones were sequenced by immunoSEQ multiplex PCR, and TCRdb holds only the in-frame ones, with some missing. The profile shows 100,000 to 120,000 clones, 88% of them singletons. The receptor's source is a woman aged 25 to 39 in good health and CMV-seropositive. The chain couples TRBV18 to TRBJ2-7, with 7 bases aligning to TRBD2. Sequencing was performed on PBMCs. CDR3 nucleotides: TGTGCCAGCTCACCGGGACTAAATACCTACGAGCAGTACTTC. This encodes CASSPGLNTYEQYF.